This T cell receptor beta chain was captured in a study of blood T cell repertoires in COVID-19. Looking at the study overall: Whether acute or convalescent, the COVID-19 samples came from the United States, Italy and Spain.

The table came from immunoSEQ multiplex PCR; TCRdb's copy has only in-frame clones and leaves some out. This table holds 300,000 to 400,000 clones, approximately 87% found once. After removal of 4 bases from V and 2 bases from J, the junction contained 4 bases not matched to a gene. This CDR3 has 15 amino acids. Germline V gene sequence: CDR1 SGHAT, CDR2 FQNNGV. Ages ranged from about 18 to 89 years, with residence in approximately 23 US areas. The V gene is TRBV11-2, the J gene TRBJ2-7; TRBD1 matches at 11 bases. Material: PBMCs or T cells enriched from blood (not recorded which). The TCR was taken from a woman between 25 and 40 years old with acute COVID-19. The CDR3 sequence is CASSSDRGPPYEQYF. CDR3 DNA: TGTGCCAGCAGCTCGGACAGGGGGCCCCCCTACGAGCAGTACTTC.